This T cell receptor beta chain was sequenced in a study of T cells after yellow fever vaccination. Findings and caveats of the study: Post-booster samples contained most primary-vaccination clones (around 95% CD4, about 90% CD8). The CD4 compartment and the CD8 compartment contained a small share of clonotypes in common. There was a possibility that FACS-sorted repertoires contained abundant clonotypes contaminating from the bulk population.

CDR3 size: 14 residues. Trimming stripped 5 bases from V and 7 bases from J, with 15 bases between. The germline V gene encodes CDR1 MNHEY and CDR2 SMNVEV (reference sequence). This clonotype showed up just a few times. The antigen remains unidentified. In making TCR cDNA, 5'RACE template switching added a universal primer site and UMIs to it. TCRdb analysed the 5' RACE reads with MiXCR anew, one entry per CDR3 protein. Here the sample spans about 74,000 distinct CDR3 sequences, roughly 7.4% being singletons. Sequences were derived from CD8+ T cells sorted from PBMCs, sampled 5 to 6 days after the first yellow fever vaccination. This receptor was taken from a man in his late teens or twenties who received the YFV17D yellow fever vaccine. The V call is TRBV27, the J call TRBJ2-1, with no clear D. The CDR3 DNA reads TGTGCCAGCAGTCCCCCCGGGCGGAGAAATGAGCAGTTCTTC. It encodes CASSPPGRRNEQFF.